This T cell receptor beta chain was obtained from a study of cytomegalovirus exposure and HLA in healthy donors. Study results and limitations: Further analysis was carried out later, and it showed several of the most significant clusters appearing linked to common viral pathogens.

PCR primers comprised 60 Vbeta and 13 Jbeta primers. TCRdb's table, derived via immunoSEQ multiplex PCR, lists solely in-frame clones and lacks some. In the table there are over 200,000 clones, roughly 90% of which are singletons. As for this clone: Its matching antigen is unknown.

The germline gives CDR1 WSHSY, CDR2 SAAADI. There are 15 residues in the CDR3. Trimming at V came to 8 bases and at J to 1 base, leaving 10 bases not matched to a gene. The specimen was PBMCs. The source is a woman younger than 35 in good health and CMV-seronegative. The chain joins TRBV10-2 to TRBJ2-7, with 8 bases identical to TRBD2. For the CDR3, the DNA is TGCGCCAGCTGCTTAAGCGGGGGACCATCCTACGAGCAGTACTTC. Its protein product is CASCLSGGPSYEQYF.